Presented here are 13 T cell receptor beta chains from one specimen sequenced in a study of identical twins. TCRdb ran MiXCR on the 5' RACE reads and lists one entry per CDR3 protein. Among 550,000 to 800,000 distinct CDR3 sequences listed, just over 7% were seen once. The sample was also reused in another study, on yellow fever vaccine responses in identical twins.

The sample comprised PBMCs. The receptors were sampled from a woman aged 18-29 years in good health.

This clonotype was found a few times. The gene calls are TRBV6-2 or TRBV6-3 and TRBJ2-7; 9 positions agree with TRBD1. Germline CDR1 reads MNHEY; CDR2 reads SVGEGT. CDR3 size: 16 residues. V shed 2 bases, J shed 3 bases, and the junction held 8 bases outside the gene matches. CDR3 amino acids: CASSYGPGTGNYEQYF. The CDR3 coding sequence is TGTGCCAGCAGTTACGGGCCCGGGACAGGGAACTACGAGCAGTACTTC.

This clonotype was seen at least ten times. The J gene is TRBJ2-1, the V gene TRBV5-1; 11 bases are a match to TRBD2. The ends lost 4 bases at V and 4 bases at J; junction bases unmatched: 7. The CDR3 totals 16 residues. Germline V lookup: CDR1 SGHRS, CDR2 YFSETQ. CDR3 protein: CASSPPRLAGYNEQFF. CDR3 in DNA: TGCGCCAGCAGCCCCCCGCGACTAGCGGGGTACAATGAGCAGTTCTTC.

This clonotype was seen many times. The CDR3 sequence: CSARNMGGREQFF. The CDR3 DNA reads TGCAGTGCTAGAAACATGGGAGGGAGGGAGCAGTTCTTC. V gene TRBV20-1 combines with J gene TRBJ2-1; 7 nucleotides line up with TRBD2. The germline V gene encodes CDR1 DFQATT and CDR2 SNEGSKA (reference sequence). V shed 2 bases, J shed 10 bases, and the junction held 8 bases outside the gene matches. This CDR3 has 13 amino acids.

This clonotype was observed a handful of times. The J gene is TRBJ2-5, the V gene TRBV6-1, with D possibly TRBD1 on 6 matching bases. The V gene lost 6 bases and the J gene lost 1 base, with 12 bases spanning the gap. CDR1 and CDR2 from the germline V gene are MNHNS and SASEGT. The CDR3 runs to 14 residues. As DNA, the CDR3 is TGTGCCAGCAGGAGGACAGAAGCCCAAGAGACCCAGTACTTC. Its protein product is CASRRTEAQETQYF.

There are a few counts of this clonotype. This sequence joins TRBV12-3 or TRBV12-4 and TRBJ1-2; D gene unclear. The CDR3 contains 12 residues. Trimming took 3 bases from V and 6 from J, leaving 8 bases between them. Here the CDR3 reads CASSLDDNGYTF. CDR3 bases: TGTGCCAGCAGTTTGGATGACAATGGCTACACCTTC.

This clonotype was observed a handful of times. The V call is TRBV10-3, the J call TRBJ2-7; possibly TRBD1 for D (6 bases). There are 11 residues in the CDR3. The ends were cut back, 6 bases at V and 12 bases at J, with 15 bases in the middle. Looked up from germline, CDR1 is ENHRY and CDR2 is SYGVKD. CDR3 DNA: TGTGCCATCAGCGGTGGGGGACATACGTACGTC. It yields the protein CAISGGGHTYV.

The chain couples TRBV4-1 to TRBJ1-1; D not certain. V was clipped by 0 bases and J by 3 bases, with 11 bases between them. The germline gives CDR1 MGHRA, CDR2 YSYEKL. This CDR3 contains 15 residues. DNA of the CDR3: TGCGCCAGCAGCCAAGAACTGGGTGTGTACACTGAAGCTTTCTTT. This codes for CASSQELGVYTEAFF.

This clonotype was counted between two and nine times. V usage is TRBV20-1 and J usage is TRBJ1-2; D ambiguous. The CDR3 has 13 amino acids. Germline CDR1 DFQATT, CDR2 SNEGSKA (reference sequence). V lost 3 bases and J 8 bases, leaving 16 bases between the germline ends. CDR3 sequence reads: CSASPLRWRGYTF. The CDR3 DNA is TGCAGTGCTAGCCCCCTACGGTGGAGGGGCTACACCTTC.

This clonotype was detected many times. The chain recombines TRBV28 with TRBJ2-1; D assignment may be TRBD1 or TRBD2 (6 bases each). The germline gives CDR1 MDHEN, CDR2 SYDVKM. V lost 5 bases to trimming and J lost 3 bases, with 17 bases between them. This CDR3 comprises 16 residues. CDR3 nucleotide sequence: TGTGCCAGCAGTATTATAGGGGGGCTTAACTACAATGAGCAGTTCTTC. Its translation is CASSIIGGLNYNEQFF.

This clonotype appeared many times. Germline is not matched at one junction end, which may reflect a read error. The chain links TRBV5-1 to TRBJ2-1; 12 positions agree with TRBD1. CDR3 length equals 15 residues. Per the germline V gene, CDR1 is SGHRS and CDR2 is YFSETQ. The CDR3 reads CASSVGQGARNEQFF. Written as DNA, the CDR3 is TGTGCCAGCAGCGTGGGACAGGGGGCGAGAAATGAGCAGTTCTTC.

This clonotype appeared many times. This chain uses TRBV12-3 or TRBV12-4 with TRBJ2-5; maybe TRBD1 (6 bases). The germline V and J ends were trimmed by 6 bases and 7 bases, with 15 bases remaining between them. The CDR3 contains 13 residues. The CDR3 loop reads CASRIQGQVTQYF. In DNA, the CDR3 is TGTGCCAGCAGGATACAGGGCCAGGTGACCCAGTACTTC.

This clonotype has at least ten counts. This chain connects TRBV7-9 to TRBJ2-3, with 8 bases lining up with TRBD2. Germline V CDR1 and CDR2: SEHNR, FQNEAQ (reference sequence). V dropped 5 bases and J dropped 1; count of bases not matched to a gene: 8. The CDR3 contains 16 residues. CDR3 residues: CASSPKLAERTDTQYF. In nucleotides, the CDR3 is TGTGCCAGCAGCCCCAAACTAGCGGAACGCACAGATACGCAGTATTTT.

About this clonotype itself: A read error may be the cause here, since a much bigger clone is one base away. The chain links TRBV5-6 to TRBJ2-7; no firm D call. CDR3 length equals 13 residues. Trimming cost V 0 bases and J 3 bases, with 7 bases left between them. Germline CDR1 SGHDT, CDR2 YYEEEE. The CDR3 protein is CASSLGRLYEQYF. CDR3 nucleotides: TGTGCCAGCAGCTTGGGACGGCTCTACGAGCAGTACTTC.